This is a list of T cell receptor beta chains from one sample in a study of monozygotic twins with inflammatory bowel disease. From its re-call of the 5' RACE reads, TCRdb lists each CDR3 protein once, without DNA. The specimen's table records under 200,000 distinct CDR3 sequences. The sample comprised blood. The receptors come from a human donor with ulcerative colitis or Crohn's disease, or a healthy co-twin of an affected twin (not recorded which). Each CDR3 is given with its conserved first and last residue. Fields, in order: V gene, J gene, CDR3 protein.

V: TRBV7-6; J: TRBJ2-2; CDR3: CASSLEGAPTTGELFF
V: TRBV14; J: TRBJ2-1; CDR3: CASSQLDREQFF
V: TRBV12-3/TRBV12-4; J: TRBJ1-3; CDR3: CASSYRGSSGNTIYF
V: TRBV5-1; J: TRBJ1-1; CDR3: CASSPGQGSRNTEAFF
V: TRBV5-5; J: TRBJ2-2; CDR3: CASSSEGAYTGELFF
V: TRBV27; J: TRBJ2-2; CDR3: CASRGQGNTGELFF
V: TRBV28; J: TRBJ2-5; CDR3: CASSFEYQETQYF
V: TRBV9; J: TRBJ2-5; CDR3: CASSLRLAGGETQYF
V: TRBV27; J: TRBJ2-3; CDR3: CASSWDIRVRDTQYF
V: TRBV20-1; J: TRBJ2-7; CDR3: CSAHQGGNEQYF
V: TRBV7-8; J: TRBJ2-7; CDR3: CASSLNTGNEQYF
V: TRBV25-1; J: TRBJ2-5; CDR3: CASSEGSRDVETQYF
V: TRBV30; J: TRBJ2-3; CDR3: CAWSFVSLTDTQYF
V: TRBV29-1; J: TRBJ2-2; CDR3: CSVLRTGELFF
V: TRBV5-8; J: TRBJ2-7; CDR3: CASQRDSDLGGYEQYF
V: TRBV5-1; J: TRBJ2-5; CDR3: CASSLRTSVGETQYF
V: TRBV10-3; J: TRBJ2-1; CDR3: CAIGLAVDNEQFF
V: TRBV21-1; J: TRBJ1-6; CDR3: CASSKEGQRNSPLHF
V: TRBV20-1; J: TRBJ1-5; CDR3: CSARPPIEGQPQHF
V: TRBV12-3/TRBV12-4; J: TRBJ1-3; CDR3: CASSHTGDGNTIYF
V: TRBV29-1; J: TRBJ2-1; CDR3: CSAKTRQGISYNEQFF
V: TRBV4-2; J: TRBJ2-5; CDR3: CASSQGTSGRQRETQYF
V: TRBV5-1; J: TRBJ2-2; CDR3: CASSRGLSANTGELFF
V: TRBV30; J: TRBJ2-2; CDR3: CAWSETGLTGELFF
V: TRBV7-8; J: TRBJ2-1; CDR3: CASSLWGVRGSYNEQFF
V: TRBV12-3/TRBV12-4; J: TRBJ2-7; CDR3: CASSPIPGTNAGVLSYEQYF
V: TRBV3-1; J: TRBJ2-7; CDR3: CASSQLRQGFYEQYF
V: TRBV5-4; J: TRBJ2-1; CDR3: CASSSGSGSVYNEQFF
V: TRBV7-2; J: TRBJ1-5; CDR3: CASSLGPTGEPQHF
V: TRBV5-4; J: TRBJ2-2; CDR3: CASSLTTVTGELFF
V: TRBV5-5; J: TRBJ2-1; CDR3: CASSLGSDYNEQFF
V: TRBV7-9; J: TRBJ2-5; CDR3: CASSFVFGNRGQETQYF
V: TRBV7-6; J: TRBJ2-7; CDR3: CASSLGRGQGSSYEQYF
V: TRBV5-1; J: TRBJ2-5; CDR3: CASSLVSGEETQYF
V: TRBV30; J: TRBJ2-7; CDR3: CAWGRLAFSYEQYF
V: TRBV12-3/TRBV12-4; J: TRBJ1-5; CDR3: CASRPRDRTQPQHF
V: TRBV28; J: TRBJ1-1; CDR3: CASTGGHQNTEAFF
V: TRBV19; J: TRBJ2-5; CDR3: CASSVGSLGETQYF
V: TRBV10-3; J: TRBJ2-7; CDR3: CAISDWQGSAYEQYF
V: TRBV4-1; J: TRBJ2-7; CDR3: CASSYGRSYEQYF
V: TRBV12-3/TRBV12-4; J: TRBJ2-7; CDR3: CASSRTGVYEQYF
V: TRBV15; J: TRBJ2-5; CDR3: CATRKNLAVQETQYF
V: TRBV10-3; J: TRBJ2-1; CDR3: CAISGLDNEQFF
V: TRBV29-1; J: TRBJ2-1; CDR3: CSVAEVAGDYNEQFF
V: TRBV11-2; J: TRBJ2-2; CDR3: CASSQTSGRFRTGELFF
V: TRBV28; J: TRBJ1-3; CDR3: CASGGRGPGNTIYF
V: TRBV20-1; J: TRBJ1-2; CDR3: CSARTGGGVYGYTF
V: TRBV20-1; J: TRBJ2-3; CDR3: CSAREWGLAASTDTQYF
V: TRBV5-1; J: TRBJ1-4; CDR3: CASSYGTGRNGEKLFF
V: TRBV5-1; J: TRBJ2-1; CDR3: CASSLEGQTSYNEQFF
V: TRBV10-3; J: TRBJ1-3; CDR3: CAIRDQRNLFSGNTIYF